Here is one T cell receptor beta chain with its context. This entry belongs to a study of PD-L1 blockade in urothelial cancer. Study overall: Of approximately 29 patients, twenty-five were males with bladder-origin urothelial cancer. Peripheral blood specimens exhibited a median yield of about 140,000 T cells.

Germline V gene data show CDR1 as MNHEY and CDR2 as SMNVEV (reference sequence). The CDR3 length is 18 residues. J was trimmed by 3 bases and V by 0 bases; bases with no gene match: 11. Profiled with immunoSEQ multiplex PCR; TCRdb holds only in-frame clones, not every one. The table has tens of thousands of clones, around 80% seen once. Patients were diagnosed with urothelial carcinoma, either locally advanced or metastatic. Patients each gave 1 to 8 samples, pretreatment and on-treatment. The chain carries TRBV27 and TRBJ1-2, with 9 bases fitting TRBD1. This sample comprised PBMCs, obtained around atezolizumab (anti-PD-L1) treatment. The sequence was obtained from a man in his 70s with urothelial cancer. CDR3 sequence: CASSLSRQGGNYDYGYTF. The CDR3 DNA is TGTGCCAGCAGTTTATCCCGACAGGGGGGGAACTATGACTATGGCTACACCTTC.